This TCR beta chain comes out of a study of cytomegalovirus exposure and HLA in healthy donors. Study results and caveats: The authors later found most CMV-associated TCR beta chains appeared HLA-restricted. Reported findings show TCR beta sequences accurately forecast HLA-A and HLA-B alleles in most subjects. CMV antigen specificity was confirmed in vitro for three CMV-associated chains.

For this clone: Antigen unknown.

The primer mix had 60 Vbeta and 13 Jbeta primers. Clones were sequenced by immunoSEQ multiplex PCR, and TCRdb holds only the in-frame ones, with some missing. The repertoire holds about 110,000 clones, about three quarters seen once, with roughly 1.2% in the top ten. The V gene's germline CDR1 is MNHEY and CDR2 SVGAGI. CDR3 length: 13 residues. The germline V and J ends were trimmed by 4 bases and 2 bases, with 9 bases remaining between them. The chain employs TRBV6-5 and TRBJ2-7; a weak D match, TRBD1 (6 bases). The sequence was collected from a woman under 40 in good health and CMV-seronegative. The sequenced material came from PBMCs. Written as DNA, the CDR3 is TGTGCCAGCAGTTCCCCAGGGGCCTACGAGCAGTACTTC. Translation gives CASSSPGAYEQYF.